This T cell receptor beta chain was captured in a study of T cells after yellow fever vaccination (dated by TCRdb to the late 2010s). For the wider study: Libraries from fractions with low cell numbers were prepared with the SMART-Seq v4 Ultra Low Input RNA kit. Blood was collected at multiple timepoints before and after primary and secondary immunization, and bulk PBMC replicates and cell subsets were isolated. Bulk TCR alpha and beta repertoires were sequenced longitudinally to track T-cell clones before and after primary and booster YFV17D yellow fever vaccination. Two healthy male donors, one aged 18 to 30 and one aged 30 to 39 years, were included in the cohort.

The treatment or condition label, as the study defines it: live attenuated yellow fever vaccine strain. PBMCs were isolated from peripheral blood using a standard Ficoll-Paque protocol. CD4 and CD8 T-cell fractions were isolated with Dynabeads CD4 and CD8 positive selection kits. RNA was extracted with TriZol from bulk PBMCs, CD4 and CD8 fractions, and dextramer-positive and dextramer-negative fractions. TCR cDNA was synthesized by 5'RACE template switching, which introduced a universal primer site and unique molecular identifiers. cDNA synthesis was primed from both the TCR alpha and TCR beta constant segments. Library amplification involved two PCR steps, and the second step added sample barcodes and sequencing adapters. Libraries were sequenced on Illumina HiSeq 2500 (2x100 bp) or NovaSeq (2x150 bp). Regarding the original processing steps: MIGEC was used to demultiplex reads and collapse the reads into UMI consensus sequences, and MiXCR was used for V(D)J alignment. Vaccine-responding clonotypes were identified with edgeR using replicate PBMC samples, with FDR below 0.01 and a log2 fold change above 5 up to day 15 being required. Bulk clonotypes were assigned CD4 or CD8 identity according to which sequenced CD4 or CD8 repertoire held them at higher abundance. The public reads were reanalyzed by TCRdb: fastp trimming at Q25, MiXCR alignment, in-frame beta chains only. Every entry covers one CDR3 protein and lists the most common genes and DNA from its rows. These V and J calls derive from TCRdb rather than the authors' analysis. This sample gives tens of thousands of distinct CDR3 sequences in total; less than 8.5% of them show up just once. Clones ranked in the top ten supply 35% to 40% of the sample.

This clonotype was recorded at least ten times. Its antigen is unknown. Since the CDR3 does not end with the conserved phenylalanine or tryptophan, this likely comes from a read error. The DNA is omitted, as the CDR3 cannot be located on it reliably, and the CDR3 follows TCRdb's listing. Summary of the overall study and its limitations: Compared with the primary T-cell response, the secondary T-cell response was faster but weaker, reaching its peak on day 5 rather than on day 15. A small fraction of clonotypes appeared in both the CD4 and CD8 compartments, likely as a result of convergent recombination. Most clones expanded after primary vaccination (96% of CD4 and 88% of CD8) were re-detected after the booster, suggesting that broad memory maintenance occurred. FACS-sorted repertoires could contain abundant contaminating clonotypes from the bulk population, so computational filtering was required. Because only two donors were included in the study, the extent to which the findings can be generalized is limited.

This TCR was sampled from a man aged 18 to 30 who received the YFV17D yellow fever vaccine. Source: CD8+ T cells sorted from PBMCs, taken 35 to 50 days after the first yellow fever vaccination.

The CDR3 has the sequence CASSEAQDGLVL. The rearrangement combines TRBV2 with TRBJ2-3; the table gives TRBD2 as D, unverified against the DNA. Per the germline V gene, SNHLY is the CDR1 and FYNNEI is the CDR2. Both ends counted, the CDR3 spans 12 residues.